Listed here are 8 T cell receptor beta chains from one sample, sequenced in a study of radiation and T cells in renal cell carcinoma. Time point in this sample: blood 4 weeks post-SBRT, at nephrectomy. The treatment is: 15 Gy SBRT to primary tumor, nephrectomy 4 weeks later. This table comes from immunoSEQ multiplex PCR, and its TCRdb copy is limited to in-frame clones, with some not included. Of approximately 29,000 clones in the sample, approximately 84% are singletons; the top ten hold 30% to 35%. The input for sequencing was blood, taken from a patient whose treatment included radiotherapy and nephrectomy. All receptors derive from a man aged 55 to 70 with renal cell carcinoma.

The V and J genes are TRBV7-9 and TRBJ2-1; 10 bases align to TRBD1. The V gene's germline CDR1 is SEHNR and CDR2 FQNEAQ (reference sequence). The ends lost 3 bases at V and 8 bases at J; junction bases unmatched: 4. The length of the CDR3 is 14 residues. The CDR3 DNA is TGTGCCAGCAGCTTTGGGGACAGGGGCTATGAGCAGTTCTTC. Protein: CASSFGDRGYEQFF.

This chain uses TRBV18 with TRBJ2-1, with 7 bases matching TRBD1. The V gene's germline CDR1 is KGHSH and CDR2 LQKENI. Trimming cost V 6 bases and J 2 bases; bases outside gene matches: 7. CDR3 length: 15 residues. The CDR3 DNA is TGTGCCAGCTCCAAATCGCAGGGGGCCTACAATGAGCAGTTCTTC. The encoded protein is CASSKSQGAYNEQFF.

The chain joins TRBV4-3 to TRBJ1-5; TRBD1 matches at 7 bases. Per germline, CDR1 LGHNA and CDR2 YSLEER. The CDR3 has 15 amino acids. The junction had 6 bases not matched to a gene; V was cut back by 0 bases and J by 7 bases. CDR3 in amino acids: CASSQDLTGSQPQHF. The CDR3 nucleotides read TGCGCCAGCAGCCAAGATTTGACAGGGAGCCAGCCCCAGCATTTT.

The V call is TRBV4-1, the J call TRBJ2-2; D may be TRBD2 (5 bases). The CDR3 runs to 16 residues. Per germline, CDR1 MGHRA and CDR2 YSYEKL. V gave up 6 bases and J gave up 6 bases, with 20 bases separating them. DNA for the CDR3: TGCGCCAGCAGGCTCGCACCCTTTAGAGGGCCCGGGGAGCTGTTTTTT. This codes for CASRLAPFRGPGELFF.

The V call is TRBV5-1, the J call TRBJ1-3; TRBD1 agrees at 7 bases. CDR1 and CDR2 from the germline V gene are SGHRS and YFSETQ. Losses at the gene ends were 1 base for V and 0 bases for J; bases not matched to a gene: 4. This CDR3 is 16 amino acids long. CDR3 amino acids: CASSLTTGNSGNTIYF. The DNA for the CDR3 is TGCGCCAGCAGCTTGACGACAGGGAACTCTGGAAACACCATATATTTT. Full variable domain (missing parts from reference TRBV5-1 and TRBJ1-3): KAGVTQTPRYLIKTRGQQVTLSCSPISGHRSVSWYQQTPGQGLQFLFEYFSETQRNKGNFPGRFSGRQFSNSRSEMNVSTLELGDSALYLCASSLTTGNSGNTIYFGEGSWLTVV.

The chain uses TRBV5-4 and TRBJ2-2, with 9 bases that match TRBD1. With 3 bases clipped from V and 4 bases from J, the junction kept 10 bases outside the gene matches. Germline loops: CDR1 SGHNT, CDR2 YYREEE (reference sequence). The CDR3 is 17 residues long. In DNA, the CDR3 is TGTGCCAGCAGCTCTCCGGGACAGGGACGTGGCACCGGGGAGCTGTTTTTT. Protein: CASSSPGQGRGTGELFF. The variable domain in full, completed from reference TRBV5-4 and TRBJ2-2, reads ETGVTQSPTHLIKTRGQQVTLRCSSQSGHNTVSWYQQALGQGPQFIFQYYREEENGRGNFPPRFSGLQFPNYSSELNVNALELDDSALYLCASSSPGQGRGTGELFFGEGSRLTVL.

The chain has TRBV5-1 and TRBJ2-5; 8 bases line up with TRBD1. The germline V gene has CDR1 SGHRS and CDR2 YFSETQ. The V and J ends lost 0 bases and 5 bases, in that order; junction bases with no gene match: 9. The CDR3 spans 16 residues. CDR3 amino acids: CASSLGGTGGFETQYF. CDR3 bases: TGCGCCAGCAGCTTGGGAGGCACAGGGGGATTCGAGACCCAGTACTTC.

This chain connects TRBV5-4 to TRBJ2-1; TRBD2 matches 8 bases. J lost 3 bases, V lost 0 bases, and 2 bases had no gene match. This CDR3 has 15 residues. The germline V gene has CDR1 SGHNT and CDR2 YYREEE (reference sequence). The CDR3 coding sequence is TGTGCCAGCAGCTTGGAGCGGGGGATCTACAATGAGCAGTTCTTC. As protein: CASSLERGIYNEQFF.